Following are 28 T cell receptor beta chains from one sample sequenced in a study of T cells in Graves' hyperthyroidism and ophthalmopathy. Amplification targeted TCR beta CDR3 regions from RNA transcripts. The HTBI set primed first-round TCR CDR3 RT-PCR. One entry per CDR3 protein results from TCRdb running MiXCR on the multiplex PCR reads. Here the sample spans roughly 500,000 distinct CDR3 sequences, approximately 49% being singletons. Sequencing was carried out using peripheral blood or thyroid tissue (not recorded which). The receptors originated from an adult woman with Graves' disease, either hyperthyroidism or ophthalmopathy (not recorded which).

V usage is TRBV6-5 and J usage is TRBJ1-1; possibly TRBD1 for D (6 bases). The CDR3 loop spans 14 amino acids. Deletions cut 8 bases from V and 1 base from J, with 14 bases between. Germline V lookup: CDR1 MNHEY, CDR2 SVGAGI. In DNA form, the CDR3 reads TGTGCCAGCTTCCGAGGGGACAAGAACACTGAAGCTTTCTTT. Amino acids: CASFRGDKNTEAFF.

The table lists this clonotype with many counts. V is TRBV7-2 and J is TRBJ2-7; D not resolved. The CDR3 totals 15 residues. CDR1 is SGHTA, CDR2 FQGNSA, per germline. V lost 0 bases and J 2 bases, leaving 11 bases between the germline ends. CDR3 loop: CASSLAGQATYEQYF. DNA of the CDR3: TGTGCCAGCAGCTTAGCGGGTCAGGCTACCTACGAGCAGTACTTC. Using reference TRBV7-2 and TRBJ2-7 for the parts outside the CDR3, the full variable domain is GAGVSQSPSNKVTEKGKDVELRCDPISGHTALYWYRQSLGQGLEFLIYFQGNSAPDKSGLPSDRFSAERTGGSVSTLTIQRTQQEDSAVYLCASSLAGQATYEQYFGPGTRLTVT.

V gene TRBV20-1 combines with J gene TRBJ2-5; 14 bases map to TRBD2. V lost 6 bases, J lost 2 bases, and 17 bases stayed unmatched. Germline CDR1 is DFQATT and CDR2 is SNEGSKA (reference sequence). The CDR3 spans 19 residues. The CDR3 nucleotides are TGCAGTGCCAAGGCTAGGGGGGTGGGACTAGCGGGGGCACAAGAGACCCAGTACTTC. Its protein product is CSAKARGVGLAGAQETQYF.

Turning to this clonotype: This could be a read error, since a much larger clone is one nucleotide away. The rearrangement uses TRBV11-2 and TRBJ1-2; D remains unclear. The CDR3 runs 13 residues. Germline CDR1 SGHAT, CDR2 FQNNGV. Trimming left V 8 bases short and J 3 bases short, with 13 bases between. Here the CDR3 DNA reads TGTGCCAGCGGCTCACAATCCCACTATGGCTACACCTTC. It is translated as CASGSQSHYGYTF.

V is TRBV10-3 and J is TRBJ2-7; D is uncertain. Per the germline V gene, CDR1 is ENHRY and CDR2 is SYGVKD. With 4 bases removed from V and 2 bases from J, the gap between germline ends came to 6 bases. The CDR3 runs to 12 residues. The CDR3: CAISADPYEQYF. DNA of the CDR3: TGTGCCATCAGTGCAGACCCCTACGAGCAGTACTTC.

This clonotype was observed a few times. This sequence joins TRBV7-3 and TRBJ2-2; 10 nucleotides align to TRBD1. The CDR3 extends over 16 amino acids. Germline V gives CDR1 SGHTA, CDR2 FQGTGA. J gave up 3 bases and V 5 bases, and 6 bases lay outside the gene matches. CDR3 residues: CASSPTGQGDTGELFF. CDR3 coding DNA: TGTGCCAGCAGCCCGACCGGACAGGGGGACACCGGGGAGCTGTTTTTT.

A few counts support this clonotype. V is TRBV24-1 and J is TRBJ2-7; D perhaps matches TRBD1 (6 bases). The germline V gene has CDR1 KGHDR and CDR2 SFDVKD. V lost 5 bases, J lost 5 bases, and 9 bases lay in between. This CDR3 region has 12 residues. CDR3 region: CATSGHRDEQYF. Written as DNA, the CDR3 is TGTGCCACCAGTGGTCACAGGGACGAGCAGTACTTC.

The chain joins TRBV14 to TRBJ1-1; the match to TRBD1 covers 7 bases. This CDR3 spans 14 amino acids. The V segment lost 5 bases and the J segment 4 bases; nucleotides outside the gene matches: 7. The germline gives CDR1 SGHDN, CDR2 FVKESK. The CDR3 DNA follows: TGTGCCAGCAGCAAAGGGGGCTGGGTCACTGAAGCTTTCTTT. This encodes CASSKGGWVTEAFF.

This clonotype has a single count. The rearrangement uses TRBV7-2 and TRBJ1-2; 8 bases are shared with TRBD1. The CDR3 sequence is 16 residues long. Per the germline V gene, CDR1 is SGHTA and CDR2 is FQGNSA. The junction had 7 bases not matched to a gene; V was cut back by 0 bases and J by 4 bases. The CDR3 loop is CASSLASGGASYGYTF. The CDR3 DNA sequence: TGTGCCAGCAGCTTAGCTTCAGGGGGCGCGTCCTATGGCTACACCTTC.

This clonotype showed up many times. The chain joins TRBV5-1 to TRBJ2-2, with 7 bases identical to TRBD2. Germline V gene data show CDR1 as SGHRS and CDR2 as YFSETQ. Germline trimming cut 4 bases from V and 7 bases from J; bases unmatched to any gene: 10. This CDR3 has 15 amino acids. The CDR3: CASSISGIGNGELFF. In DNA form, the CDR3 reads TGCGCCAGCAGCATAAGCGGGATAGGAAACGGGGAGCTGTTTTTT.

This clonotype was detected only a few times. The chain uses TRBV24-1 and TRBJ2-7, with D unclear. The CDR3 covers 13 residues. V lost 2 bases to trimming and J lost 3 bases, with 7 bases between them. CDR1 and CDR2 from the germline V gene are KGHDR and SFDVKD. Written as DNA, the CDR3 is TGTGCCACCAGTGATTCGTCGCTCTACGAGCAGTACTTC. Its protein is CATSDSSLYEQYF.

Many counts were recorded for this clonotype. In DNA, the CDR3 is TGCAGTGCTCACCTGACAGGGCGAAACGAGCAGTACTTC. Its translation: CSAHLTGRNEQYF. The chain uses TRBV20-1 and TRBJ2-7, with 7 positions matching TRBD1. With V trimmed by 5 bases and J by 5 bases, 9 bases remained unmatched. Germline V gene data show CDR1 as DFQATT and CDR2 as SNEGSKA (reference sequence). The CDR3 has 13 amino acids.

This clonotype was picked up many times. This rearrangement joins TRBV2 to TRBJ2-5; D may be TRBD2 (5 bases). Germline loops: CDR1 SNHLY, CDR2 FYNNEI. V was pared by 7 bases and J by 5 bases, with 8 bases between. The CDR3 has 11 amino acids. DNA for the CDR3: TGTGCCAGCACGGGGTGGGAGACCCAGTACTTC. This sequence encodes CASTGWETQYF.

The rearrangement joins TRBV7-2 to TRBJ1-5; the D gene is possibly TRBD1 (5 bases). Germline lookup yields CDR1 SGHTA and CDR2 FQGNSA. V was shortened by 5 bases and J by 11 bases, with 22 bases between the two germline ends. The CDR3 extends over 15 amino acids. CDR3 DNA: TGTGCCAGCAGCCTTAGCGGGGCCCAAGGGGAGACCCAGCATTTT. Residues: CASSLSGAQGETQHF.

This clonotype was observed a single time. The gene calls are TRBV2 and TRBJ2-5, with 12 bases lining up with TRBD2. The assigned J gene may be wrong: the sequence end matches TRBJ2-1 better. Looked up from germline, CDR1 is SNHLY and CDR2 is FYNNEI. The CDR3 consists of 15 residues. The CDR3 nucleotides read TGTGCCAGCAGTTTGACTAGCGGGAGCGGCAATGAGCAGTTCTTC. Translated, it gives CASSLTSGSGNEQFF.

The chain's CDR3 is CAISESILTWTGNSPLHF. In DNA form, the CDR3 reads TGTGCCATCAGTGAGTCGATCTTGACTTGGACAGGGAATTCACCCCTCCACTTT. The gene calls are TRBV10-3 and TRBJ1-6, with 8 bases matching TRBD1. J was trimmed by 7 bases and V by 0 bases; bases with no gene match: 11. The V gene's germline CDR1 is ENHRY and CDR2 SYGVKD. The CDR3 is 18 residues long.

This sequence joins TRBV2 and TRBJ1-5, with unresolved D. The CDR3 runs 15 residues. CDR1 is SNHLY, CDR2 FYNNEI, per germline. V was cut by 6 bases and J by 3 bases, with 15 bases left in between. This chain's CDR3 is CASRPGLLVNQPQHF. CDR3 sequence (DNA): TGTGCCAGCAGGCCAGGACTGCTAGTCAATCAGCCCCAGCATTTT. Full variable domain (remainder filled in from reference TRBV2 and TRBJ1-5): EPEVTQTPSHQVTQMGQEVILRCVPISNHLYFYWYRQILGQKVEFLVSFYNNEISEKSEIFDDQFSVERPDGSNFTLKIRSTKLEDSAMYFCASRPGLLVNQPQHFGDGTRLSIL.

This clonotype has a handful of counts. The V and J genes are TRBV12-3 or TRBV12-4 and TRBJ2-2; D is uncertain. Trimming pared 3 bases from V and 1 base from J, leaving 9 bases between. This CDR3 spans 15 amino acids. The CDR3 DNA follows: TGTGCCAGCAGTTTCGCCGGACGGAACACCGGGGAGCTGTTTTTT. As protein: CASSFAGRNTGELFF.

This clonotype has ten or more counts. The chain uses TRBV10-3 and TRBJ2-7; 10 bases agree with TRBD1. The J segment lost 6 bases and the V segment lost 9 bases, leaving 8 bases of the junction unmatched. The germline CDR1 and CDR2 sequences are ENHRY and SYGVKD. This CDR3 is built from 13 residues. CDR3 coding DNA: TGTGCCATATCCCGGGACAGGGGTCTCGAGCAGTACTTC. Its translation is CAISRDRGLEQYF.

The sample holds many counts of this clonotype. The V call is TRBV4-2, the J call TRBJ1-4; TRBD1 matches 9 bases. The CDR3 is made up of 14 amino acids. The germline V gene encodes CDR1 LGHNA and CDR2 YNFKEQ. Trimming at V came to 4 bases and at J to 7 bases, leaving 4 bases not matched to a gene. The CDR3 DNA follows: TGTGCCAGCAGCCGACAGGGGGAGACTGAAAAACTGTTTTTT. It codes for CASSRQGETEKLFF.

CDR3 nucleotide sequence: TGCGCCAGCAACTCTGGGTACACCGGGGAGCTGTTTTTT. Translation gives CASNSGYTGELFF. The chain employs TRBV5-1 and TRBJ2-2; D is uncertain. The germline CDR1 and CDR2 sequences are SGHRS and YFSETQ. This CDR3 region has 13 residues. Trimming left V 6 bases short and J 3 bases short, with 9 bases between.

This clonotype was detected a few times. The chain recombines TRBV4-2 with TRBJ1-2, with TRBD1 as a possible D gene (5 bases). The CDR3 is 15 residues long. From germline, CDR1 is LGHNA and CDR2 YNFKEQ. The germline V and J ends were trimmed by 6 bases and 4 bases, with 18 bases remaining between them. CDR3 residues: CASSFPAVGVYGYTF. In DNA form, the CDR3 reads TGTGCCAGCAGTTTCCCGGCCGTGGGGGTCTATGGCTACACCTTC.

V is TRBV6-2 or TRBV6-3 and J is TRBJ2-7; possible D gene TRBD2, 6 bases. The germline V gene has CDR1 MNHEY and CDR2 SVGEGT. V lost 4 bases, J lost 7 bases, and 20 bases lay in between. This CDR3 is 15 amino acids long. The CDR3 nucleotides are TGTGCCAGCAGTTCGTCCGGGACTCCTACGGGGGAGCAGTACTTC. Residues: CASSSSGTPTGEQYF.

This clonotype has at least ten counts. The rearrangement links TRBV14 to TRBJ2-5; no clear D gene. Germline CDR1 is SGHDN and CDR2 is FVKESK. The CDR3 has 15 amino acids. V gave up 1 base and J gave up 0 bases, with 9 bases separating them. Here the CDR3 DNA reads TGTGCCAGCAGCCAAGGGATGTTGTACCAAGAGACCCAGTACTTC. Translating it yields CASSQGMLYQETQYF.

This clonotype was seen ten or more times. This chain's CDR3 is CASIPGVAGELFF. The DNA of the CDR3 is TGTGCCAGCATCCCCGGGGTTGCCGGGGAGCTGTTTTTT. This chain uses TRBV2 with TRBJ2-2, with D maybe TRBD2 (5 bases). The CDR3 length is 13 residues. Germline CDR1 SNHLY, CDR2 FYNNEI. The germline V and J ends were trimmed by 7 bases and 6 bases, with 12 bases remaining between them.

V is TRBV13 and J is TRBJ2-2; tentatively, D is TRBD1 (5 bases). Germline V gene data show CDR1 as PRHDT and CDR2 as FYEKMQ (reference sequence). This CDR3 contains 17 residues. V lost 6 bases and J lost 0, with 17 bases in between. The CDR3 DNA is TGTGCCAGCAGTTTAAAGGAGCAGGGTACGAACACCGGGGAGCTGTTTTTT. Protein: CASSLKEQGTNTGELFF. Filled out from reference TRBV13 and TRBJ2-2, the complete variable domain reads AAGVIQSPRHLIKEKRETATLKCYPIPRHDTVYWYQQGPGQDPQFLISFYEKMQSDKGSIPDRFSAQQFSDYHSELNMSSLELGDSALYFCASSLKEQGTNTGELFFGEGSRLTVL.

This clonotype was observed a handful of times. The V and J genes are TRBV29-1 and TRBJ2-3; TRBD1 matches at 8 bases. The CDR3 contains 15 residues. V lost 4 bases to trimming and J lost 0 bases; unmatched junction nucleotides: 6. Germline V gene sequence: CDR1 SQVTM, CDR2 ANQGSEA. CDR3 DNA: TGCAGCGTTGTTTGGCAGGGGGCGAGCACAGATACGCAGTATTTT. It specifies CSVVWQGASTDTQYF.

The rearrangement links TRBV19 to TRBJ1-1, with D perhaps TRBD1 (6 bases). The CDR3 runs to 16 residues. CDR1 is LNHDA and CDR2 is SQIVND in the germline V gene (reference sequence). V lost 5 bases to trimming and J lost 0 bases, with 16 bases between them. CDR3 nucleotide sequence: TGTGCCAGTAGTCCCCCGGGACACACCATGAACACTGAAGCTTTCTTT. It encodes CASSPPGHTMNTEAFF.